This T cell receptor beta chain was captured by sequencing in a study of CD8 T cells in Susac syndrome. cDNA came from about 0.5 to 1 ug RNA primed by random hexamers. immunoSEQ multiplex PCR amplified TCR beta CDR3 across 54 Vbeta, 13 Jbeta. TCRdb ran MiXCR on the immunoSEQ multiplex PCR reads and lists one entry per CDR3 protein. The sample includes hundreds of thousands of distinct CDR3 sequences, around nine tenths of them seen just once. CDR3 length: 11 residues. V was trimmed by 1 base and J by 7 bases, leaving 5 bases between them. Germline CDR1 reads SGHDN; CDR2 reads FVKESK. CD8+ and CD4+ T cells from blood underwent TCR beta sequencing, which was carried out in a high-throughput format. TEMRA cells were enriched by FACS, and CD4+ and CD8+ T cells were negatively isolated.

What was sequenced was CD8+ T cells from PBMCs. The receptor's source is a human donor with multiple sclerosis. V gene TRBV14 combines with J gene TRBJ2-7; no clear D. CDR3 protein: CASSQGIEQYF. In DNA, the CDR3 is TGTGCCAGCAGCCAAGGGATTGAGCAGTACTTC. Combining the CDR3 with reference TRBV14 and TRBJ2-7 gives the whole variable domain EAGVTQFPSHSVIEKGQTVTLRCDPISGHDNLYWYRRVMGKEIKFLLHFVKESKQDESGMPNNRFLAERTGGTYSTLKVQPAELEDSGVYFCASSQGIEQYFGPGTRLTVT.